This T cell receptor beta chain was recovered during a study of CD8 T cells in Susac syndrome. General observations from the study: Individuals included in the TCR sequencing and HLA analysis were acknowledged by the study to be relatively few in number.

The RNA, roughly 0.45 to 1 ug, was put through reverse transcription using random hexamers. By means of immunoSEQ multiplex PCR, TCR beta CDR3 spanning 54 Vbeta and 13 Jbeta underwent amplification. A single record per CDR3 protein comes from TCRdb applying MiXCR to the immunoSEQ multiplex PCR reads. The sample shows 150,000 to 200,000 distinct CDR3 sequences, approximately 96% of them seen only once. The V end was cut by 3 bases, the J end by 12 bases, with 12 bases between. From germline, CDR1 is GTSNPN and CDR2 SVGIG (reference sequence). The CDR3 covers 11 residues. Notes on this clonotype: Its antigen is undetermined.

CD8+ and CD4+ T cells from blood underwent TCR beta sequencing. The patients serving as multiple sclerosis controls were treatment-naive. They had stable or active relapsing-remitting disease and fulfilled revised McDonald criteria. This receptor was taken from a human donor with multiple sclerosis. Sequenced: CD4+ T cells from PBMCs. The V gene is TRBV30, the J gene TRBJ2-1; D gene unclear. CDR3 protein: CAWSDPQVQFF. CDR3 nucleotides: TGTGCCTGGAGCGACCCCCAGGTGCAGTTCTTC.